The 9 T cell receptor beta chains given below trace back to one sample, sequenced in a study of blood T cell repertoires in COVID-19. TCRdb's table, derived via immunoSEQ multiplex PCR, lists solely in-frame clones and lacks some. The sample has 73,000 or so clones; 75% to 95% are singletons. The sequenced sample consisted of peripheral blood. The receptors originated from a human donor with active COVID-19. The donor label of this sample is uncertain.

The chain couples TRBV21-1 to TRBJ2-3; the DNA was not compared with TRBD2, the D call given in the table. TRBV21-1 is reported as a pseudogene. CDR3 length: 17 residues. CDR3 sequence (DNA): TGTGCCAGCAGACGATCCCCTAGCGGGAGGGCGAAGGTTACGCAGTATTTT. Encoded protein: CASRRSPSGRAKVTQYF.

The chain combines TRBV29-1 with TRBJ2-5; maybe TRBD2 (5 bases). The CDR3 is 12 residues long. With 4 bases removed from V and 3 bases from J, the gap between germline ends came to 9 bases. CDR1 SQVTM and CDR2 ANQGSEA come from the germline V gene. The CDR3 DNA reads TGCAGCGTTGTCCCGGGAAAAGAGACCCAGTACTTC. As protein: CSVVPGKETQYF.

The CDR3 coding sequence is TGTGCCAGCACCGCTGGGGGGGTCGGCTACGAGCAGTACTTC. Encoded protein: CASTAGGVGYEQYF. The chain has TRBV28 and TRBJ2-7; TRBD2 matches at 7 bases. The germline CDR1 and CDR2 sequences are MDHEN and SYDVKM. The CDR3 contains 14 residues. Trimming took 7 bases from V and 3 from J; bases not matched to a gene: 9.

This chain links TRBV27 with TRBJ1-1; TRBD1 might be the D (6 bases). Germline V gene sequence: CDR1 MNHEY, CDR2 SMNVEV (reference sequence). The CDR3 totals 14 residues. Trimming took off 8 bases at V and 5 bases at J, with 18 bases between the two ends. The CDR3 DNA is TGTGCCAGCTGTACAGGGTTAGGGAAAACTGAAGCTTTCTTT. Its translation is CASCTGLGKTEAFF.

The chain combines TRBV24-1 with TRBJ1-4; D possibly corresponds to TRBD1 (6 bases). Trimming removed 4 bases from V and 7 bases from J, with 12 bases in between. The CDR3 is 14 amino acids. Germline V gene lookup returns CDR1 KGHDR and CDR2 SFDVKD. Here the CDR3 reads CATSEPGHTEKLFF. CDR3 sequence (DNA): TGTGCCACCAGTGAACCGGGACATACTGAAAAACTGTTTTTT.

The chain carries TRBV7-9 and TRBJ2-1, with TRBD2 matching 8 bases. Germline CDR1 is SEHNR and CDR2 is FQNEAQ (reference sequence). V trimming: 5 bases; J trimming: 6 bases; junction bases outside the gene matches: 15. There are 17 residues in the CDR3. This CDR3 reads CASSPPWGLVMGNEQFF. CDR3 in DNA: TGTGCCAGCAGCCCTCCCTGGGGACTAGTTATGGGCAATGAGCAGTTCTTC.

The rearrangement links TRBV21-1 to TRBJ1-5; TRBD1, the table's D call, lacks a check against the DNA. TRBV21-1 has pseudogene status. The CDR3 is 18 residues long. CDR3 sequence: CASSKRDQNRASNQPQHF. As DNA, the CDR3 is TGTGCCAGCAGCAAAAGGGACCAGAACAGGGCTAGCAATCAGCCCCAGCATTTT.

The chain recombines TRBV28 with TRBJ1-6; D is unresolved. The CDR3 length is 14 residues. Germline CDR1 reads MDHEN; CDR2 reads SYDVKM. Trimming removed 3 bases at V and 7 bases at J, with 10 bases between. CDR3 sequence reads: CASSLESFNSPLHF. CDR3 DNA: TGTGCCAGCAGTTTGGAGAGCTTCAATTCACCCCTCCACTTT.

The rearrangement joins TRBV9 to TRBJ1-1; D gene uncertain. Germline CDR1 SGDLS, CDR2 YYNGEE. V was pared by 5 bases and J by 0 bases, with 8 bases between. The CDR3 is made up of 13 amino acids. CDR3 amino acids: CASSSTVNTEAFF. In nucleotides, the CDR3 is TGTGCCAGCAGTAGTACCGTGAACACTGAAGCTTTCTTT.